A single sample is the source of the 29 T cell receptor beta chains below, sequenced in a study of regulatory T cells in long-lasting Graves disease. Assembly of TCR beta libraries relied on iRepertoire HTBI primers together with Arm-PCR of CDR3 regions. TCRdb independently ran MiXCR on the multiplex PCR reads; one entry per CDR3 protein. The table includes 350,000 to 550,000 distinct CDR3 sequences, approximately 14% detected once. Indicated time point: newly diagnosed GD, antithyroid drugs for less than 3 months. Generation of the TCR library employed RNA extracted from PBMCs. These same data were also listed under a study on T cells in Graves' hyperthyroidism and ophthalmopathy.

The specimen comprised peripheral blood mononuclear cells (PBMCs), sampled at new diagnosis, from a patient treated with antithyroid drugs. Every receptor here comes from a woman in her 50s with Graves disease.

In this sample, this clonotype turned up a few times. This chain joins TRBV27 and TRBJ1-4; D remains ambiguous. CDR3 length equals 17 residues. V was trimmed by 0 bases and J by 0 bases, leaving 11 bases between them. In germline, CDR1 is MNHEY, CDR2 SMNVEV (reference sequence). CDR3 residues: CASSLSIPFATNEKLFF. CDR3 nucleotides: TGTGCCAGCAGTTTATCGATCCCGTTTGCAACTAATGAAAAACTGTTTTTT.

This clonotype was recorded at least ten times. This chain uses TRBV12-3 or TRBV12-4 with TRBJ1-5; D remains unclear. The ends were cut back, 4 bases at V and 0 bases at J, with 4 bases in the middle. The CDR3 runs 13 residues. This CDR3 reads CASSSYSNQPQHF. CDR3 DNA: TGTGCCAGCAGTTCGTATAGCAATCAGCCCCAGCATTTT.

Only a few counts were recorded for this clonotype. The chain combines TRBV5-6 with TRBJ2-7; D may be TRBD1 or TRBD2 (6 bases each). Germline V lookup: CDR1 SGHDT, CDR2 YYEEEE. The CDR3 consists of 15 residues. Between the trimmed V and J ends, which lost 0 bases and 2 bases, there was a span of 12 bases. The CDR3 region is CASSLAWGATYEQYF. The CDR3 DNA reads TGTGCCAGCAGCTTGGCCTGGGGGGCCACCTACGAGCAGTACTTC.

This clonotype was recorded a few times. V is TRBV10-3 and J is TRBJ1-1, with D uncertain. Looked up from germline, CDR1 is ENHRY and CDR2 is SYGVKD. V was cut by 9 bases and J by 4 bases, with 27 bases left in between. The length of the CDR3 is 17 residues. The CDR3 is CAISGGLGGEGGTEAFF. The CDR3 bases are TGTGCCATATCAGGCGGTCTGGGTGGGGAAGGAGGCACTGAAGCTTTCTTT.

This clonotype occurred many times. In DNA form, the CDR3 reads TGTGCCAGCAGTTTATTGGGTGAAATTACCTCTGGGGCCAACGTCCTGACTTTC. Translation: CASSLLGEITSGANVLTF. The chain combines TRBV27 with TRBJ2-6; D is undetermined. The CDR3 totals 18 residues. Looked up from germline, CDR1 is MNHEY and CDR2 is SMNVEV (reference sequence). Trimming pared 1 base from V and 0 bases from J, leaving 13 bases between.

The chain uses TRBV5-6 and TRBJ2-3; tentatively, D is TRBD2 (6 bases). Germline lookup yields CDR1 SGHDT and CDR2 YYEEEE. This CDR3 is built from 17 residues. V was clipped by 3 bases and J by 1 base, with 18 bases between them. The CDR3 here is CASSSYGGISGTDTQYF. The CDR3 coding sequence is TGTGCCAGCAGCTCTTACGGGGGTATTTCGGGCACAGATACGCAGTATTTT.

The V gene is TRBV5-1, the J gene TRBJ2-3, with TRBD2 as a possible D gene (6 bases). CDR3 length: 16 amino acids. The germline V gene encodes CDR1 SGHRS and CDR2 YFSETQ. V lost 0 bases and J lost 2, with 13 bases in between. The CDR3 DNA follows: TGCGCCAGCAGCTTGGACGGGAGCTCCAACACAGATACGCAGTATTTT. Translating it yields CASSLDGSSNTDTQYF.

Many counts were recorded for this clonotype. The chain carries TRBV12-3 or TRBV12-4 and TRBJ1-1, with D unclear. V shed 7 bases and J shed 5 bases, with 14 bases lying between them. The CDR3 consists of 13 residues. The CDR3 DNA sequence: TGTGCCAGCAACCCAGGAAGGGCAACTGAAGCTTTCTTT. Amino acid sequence: CASNPGRATEAFF.

This clonotype was recorded at least ten times. This sequence joins TRBV2 and TRBJ1-5; 7 bases fit TRBD1. The junction had 9 bases not matched to a gene; V was cut back by 3 bases and J by 7 bases. The CDR3 runs to 15 residues. CDR1 and CDR2 from the germline V gene are SNHLY and FYNNEI. The CDR3 sequence is CASSDDGQDRQPQHF. CDR3 coding DNA: TGTGCCAGCAGTGACGACGGACAGGACAGGCAGCCCCAGCATTTT.

This clonotype was counted at least ten times. The chain carries TRBV2 and TRBJ1-5; D is undetermined. The V gene lost 8 bases and the J gene lost 0 bases, with 14 bases spanning the gap. Germline V gene lookup returns CDR1 SNHLY and CDR2 FYNNEI. The CDR3 spans 15 residues. The CDR3 sequence: CASSLEGHSNQPQHF. CDR3 in DNA: TGTGCCAGCTCCTTGGAGGGCCATAGCAATCAGCCCCAGCATTTT. Looking up the rest from reference TRBV2 and TRBJ1-5 gives the full variable domain: EPEVTQTPSHQVTQMGQEVILRCVPISNHLYFYWYRQILGQKVEFLVSFYNNEISEKSEIFDDQFSVERPDGSNFTLKIRSTKLEDSAMYFCASSLEGHSNQPQHFGDGTRLSIL.

In this sample, this clonotype turned up a few times. The V and J genes are TRBV28 and TRBJ1-3; 7 nucleotides align to TRBD1. CDR1 is MDHEN, CDR2 SYDVKM, per germline. Trimming cost V 4 bases and J 4 bases; bases outside gene matches: 7. The CDR3 extends over 15 amino acids. The CDR3 nucleotides read TGTGCCAGCAGTTCACAGGGGTTATACGGAAACACCATATATTTT. Encoded protein: CASSSQGLYGNTIYF. Together with reference TRBV28 and TRBJ1-3, the CDR3 gives the full variable domain: DVKVTQSSRYLVKRTGEKVFLECVQDMDHENMFWYRQDPGLGLRLIYFSYDVKMKEKGDIPEGYSVSREKKERFSLILESASTNQTSMYLCASSSQGLYGNTIYFGEGSWLTVV.

This clonotype was recorded many times. The J gene is TRBJ2-7, the V gene TRBV7-9; 11 nucleotides agree with TRBD2. J was trimmed by 5 bases and V by 4 bases; bases with no gene match: 4. This CDR3 spans 14 amino acids. From germline, CDR1 is SEHNR and CDR2 FQNEAQ (reference sequence). The CDR3 region has the DNA TGTGCCAGCAGCTCCCCGGGACTAGCGGACGAGCAGTACTTC. This encodes CASSSPGLADEQYF.

The chain recombines TRBV6-9 with TRBJ1-4; TRBD1 agrees at 8 bases. This CDR3 region has 16 residues. The germline gives CDR1 MNHGY, CDR2 SVAAGI. Unmatched junction bases numbered 6, after V lost 3 bases and J lost 3 bases. The CDR3 protein is CASSYPGQGPNEKLFF. DNA of the CDR3: TGTGCCAGCAGTTACCCAGGACAGGGCCCTAATGAAAAACTGTTTTTT.

In this sample, this clonotype turned up many times. The chain has TRBV20-1 and TRBJ1-1; D unresolved. Trimming removed 1 base at V and 7 bases at J, with 13 bases between. The germline CDR1 and CDR2 sequences are DFQATT and SNEGSKA (reference sequence). The CDR3 runs 13 residues. CDR3 amino acids: CSARVGSGREAFF. DNA for the CDR3: TGCAGTGCTAGAGTGGGTTCGGGTCGTGAAGCTTTCTTT.

This clonotype was observed a few times. The V and J genes are TRBV10-3 and TRBJ1-2, with D perhaps matching TRBD1 (5 bases). Deletions cut 6 bases from V and 6 bases from J, with 32 bases between. Germline V CDR1 and CDR2: ENHRY, SYGVKD. The CDR3 is made up of 19 amino acids. The CDR3 DNA sequence: TGTGCCATCAGGACTCTAAAATTAACCGGGACCCTAAGTAGGGATGGCTACACCTTC. Translation gives CAIRTLKLTGTLSRDGYTF.

The table lists this clonotype with many counts. The rearrangement uses TRBV7-9 and TRBJ2-1, with D hard to call. Trimming removed 4 bases from V and 2 bases from J, with 12 bases in between. The CDR3 totals 15 residues. Per germline, CDR1 SEHNR and CDR2 FQNEAQ (reference sequence). The CDR3 sequence is CASSSPLPPYNEQFF. DNA for the CDR3: TGTGCCAGCAGCTCCCCTCTACCTCCCTACAATGAGCAGTTCTTC.

A remark on this clonotype: A much larger clone differs from this one at a single base, so this may be a read error. The chain carries TRBV7-2 and TRBJ2-7; 9 bases are shared with TRBD2. This CDR3 has 14 amino acids. Germline V CDR1 and CDR2: SGHTA, FQGNSA. Here the CDR3 DNA reads TGTGTCAGCAGCCCGATAGCGGGAGAGTCGGAGCAGTACTTC. It translates to CVSSPIAGESEQYF.

This clonotype was seen ten or more times. The chain combines TRBV10-3 with TRBJ1-1; the D gene is possibly TRBD1 (6 bases). CDR3 length: 17 amino acids. Germline loops: CDR1 ENHRY, CDR2 SYGVKD. With 10 bases removed from V and 3 bases from J, the gap between germline ends came to 27 bases. In nucleotides, the CDR3 is TGTGCCAGTACGGAGACGGACAGTTTATGGCGCGACACTGAAGCTTTCTTT. It yields the protein CASTETDSLWRDTEAFF.

This clonotype was seen many times. The genes are TRBV20-1 and TRBJ2-5; 10 bases align to TRBD1. With 6 bases clipped from V and 6 bases from J, the junction kept 7 bases outside the gene matches. Germline CDR1 and CDR2: DFQATT and SNEGSKA (reference sequence). The CDR3 runs to 13 residues. This CDR3 reads CSAPGTGVQTQYF. The CDR3 DNA is TGCAGTGCCCCCGGGACAGGGGTGCAGACCCAGTACTTC.

This clonotype occurred a few times. Possible read error: a much larger clone is one base away. The DNA is left out, because the CDR3 cannot be placed on it with certainty; the CDR3 is given as TCRdb lists it. The J gene is TRBJ2-1, the V gene TRBV28; whether TRBD2, the table's D call, matches the DNA was not checked. Germline-derived CDR1 and CDR2 are MDHEN and SYDVKM. The CDR3 region is 16 residues in length, termini included. CDR3 region: CASSSSTSGPYNEQFF.

This clonotype was seen ten or more times. This rearrangement joins TRBV6-1 to TRBJ2-7; unclear D gene. The CDR3 covers 13 residues. Between the trimmed V and J ends, which lost 2 bases and 4 bases, there was a span of 9 bases. CDR1 and CDR2 (germline): MNHNS, SASEGT. CDR3 sequence reads: CASSETGAYEQYF. For the CDR3, the DNA is TGTGCCAGCAGTGAAACCGGAGCTTACGAGCAGTACTTC.

This clonotype appeared a few times. The chain couples TRBV7-6 to TRBJ2-1; 7 positions agree with TRBD2. CDR3 size: 15 residues. The V segment lost 6 bases and the J segment 4 bases; nucleotides outside the gene matches: 9. Germline CDR1 and CDR2: SGHVS and FNYEAQ. Here the CDR3 DNA reads TGTGCCAGCAGACCCGGCAGCGGGGCGTACAATGAGCAGTTCTTC. Its translation is CASRPGSGAYNEQFF.

This clonotype was seen repeatedly, ten times or more. This chain uses TRBV5-1 with TRBJ2-1, with 11 nucleotides matching TRBD2. This CDR3 region has 16 residues. From germline, CDR1 is SGHRS and CDR2 YFSETQ. V trimming: 5 bases; J trimming: 1 base; junction bases outside the gene matches: 5. The CDR3 loop is CASSPLAGVSYNEQFF. The CDR3, as DNA: TGCGCCAGCAGTCCACTAGCGGGAGTGTCCTACAATGAGCAGTTCTTC. Filled out from reference TRBV5-1 and TRBJ2-1, the complete variable domain reads KAGVTQTPRYLIKTRGQQVTLSCSPISGHRSVSWYQQTPGQGLQFLFEYFSETQRNKGNFPGRFSGRQFSNSRSEMNVSTLELGDSALYLCASSPLAGVSYNEQFFGPGTRLTVL.

This clonotype was observed a handful of times. J is TRBJ2-7 and V is TRBV29-1, with 7 nucleotides matching TRBD2. J was trimmed by 2 bases and V by 6 bases; bases with no gene match: 13. The germline V gene has CDR1 SQVTM and CDR2 ANQGSEA. The CDR3 is made up of 15 amino acids. The DNA for the CDR3 is TGCAGCGTCGGCCGCCGTGCTAGCGGACCCTACGAGCAGTACTTC. Encoded protein: CSVGRRASGPYEQYF.

The table lists this clonotype with a few counts. This chain joins TRBV7-9 and TRBJ2-1; 8 positions agree with TRBD2. Losses at the gene ends were 2 bases for V and 1 base for J; bases not matched to a gene: 4. CDR1 and CDR2 from the germline V gene are SEHNR and FQNEAQ (reference sequence). This CDR3 spans 16 amino acids. This CDR3 is CASSLTGGASYNEQFF. The CDR3 region has the DNA TGTGCCAGCAGCTTAACCGGGGGGGCTTCCTACAATGAGCAGTTCTTC. Variable domain in full (rest from reference TRBV7-9 and TRBJ2-1): DTGVSQNPRHKITKRGQNVTFRCDPISEHNRLYWYRQTLGQGPEFLTYFQNEAQLEKSRLLSDRFSAERPKGSFSTLEIQRTEQGDSAMYLCASSLTGGASYNEQFFGPGTRLTVL.

This clonotype was found many times. V gene TRBV7-3 combines with J gene TRBJ2-1; tentatively, D is TRBD1 (6 bases). Germline V lookup: CDR1 SGHTA, CDR2 FQGTGA. V lost 3 bases and J lost 0, with 12 bases in between. This CDR3 region has 16 residues. The CDR3 bases are TGTGCCAGCAGCTTGTTGGGGGCAAGCTCCTACAATGAGCAGTTCTTC. Its protein product is CASSLLGASSYNEQFF.

At least ten counts were recorded for this clonotype. The V and J genes are TRBV5-1 and TRBJ2-7; D is possibly TRBD2 (6 bases). Germline-derived CDR1 and CDR2 are SGHRS and YFSETQ. With 4 bases removed from V and 2 bases from J, the gap between germline ends came to 16 bases. The CDR3 runs 15 residues. The CDR3 here is CASSIISGATYEQYF. The CDR3 DNA reads as TGCGCCAGCAGCATAATCTCGGGAGCTACCTACGAGCAGTACTTC. Drawing the rest from reference TRBV5-1 and TRBJ2-7, the complete variable domain is KAGVTQTPRYLIKTRGQQVTLSCSPISGHRSVSWYQQTPGQGLQFLFEYFSETQRNKGNFPGRFSGRQFSNSRSEMNVSTLELGDSALYLCASSIISGATYEQYFGPGTRLTVT.

The chain combines TRBV18 with TRBJ2-6; no firm D call. In germline, CDR1 is KGHSH, CDR2 LQKENI. V was cut by 1 base and J by 2 bases, with 6 bases left in between. The CDR3 is made up of 15 amino acids. The CDR3 nucleotides read TGTGCCAGCTCACCACTCATTACTGGGGCCAACGTCCTGACTTTC. The encoded protein is CASSPLITGANVLTF.

This clonotype has more than one count but fewer than ten. J is TRBJ2-3 and V is TRBV6-1; D uncertain. The V gene's germline CDR1 is MNHNS and CDR2 SASEGT. Trimming left V 3 bases short and J 4 bases short, with 5 bases between. The CDR3 contains 12 residues. In DNA form, the CDR3 reads TGTGCCAGCAGTGACTACGCAGATACGCAGTATTTT. As protein: CASSDYADTQYF.